Shown below are 11 T cell receptor beta chains from a single sample sequenced in a study of T cells in localized non-small cell lung cancer. Data came from immunoSEQ multiplex PCR; TCRdb stores just in-frame clones and leaves some out. Of 55,000 to 75,000 clones in the sample, approximately 90% are singletons; the top ten hold approximately 20%. This material consisted of peripheral blood, taken before any cancer treatment. These receptors were obtained from a man aged 35 to 70 with stage I lung adenocarcinoma.

This chain links TRBV5-1 with TRBJ2-3, with TRBD2 identical over 8 bases. Germline V gene data show CDR1 as SGHRS and CDR2 as YFSETQ. CDR3 size: 21 residues. Trimming at V came to 0 bases and at J to 3 bases, leaving 21 bases not matched to a gene. CDR3 DNA: TGCGCCAGCAGCTTGGCCTTTCAGCGGGAGTTTATCCCCCCCGGGACAGATACGCAGTATTTT. It encodes CASSLAFQREFIPPGTDTQYF.

This sequence joins TRBV30 and TRBJ2-7; 12 bases line up with TRBD2. CDR3 length: 15 amino acids. Per the germline V gene, CDR1 is GTSNPN and CDR2 is SVGIG (reference sequence). The junction had 13 bases not matched to a gene; V was cut back by 7 bases and J by 6 bases. Written as DNA, the CDR3 is TGTGCCTTATCCGGGACTAGCGGGTACCTACGCGAGCAGTACTTC. Translated: CALSGTSGYLREQYF.

The chain recombines TRBV7-6 with TRBJ2-2, with unresolved D. The CDR3 consists of 14 residues. Between the trimmed V and J ends, which lost 1 base and 4 bases, there was a span of 7 bases. Germline CDR1 and CDR2: SGHVS and FNYEAQ. In nucleotides, the CDR3 is TGTGCCAGCAGCTTAGTCCAGTCCACCGGGGAGCTGTTTTTT. It specifies CASSLVQSTGELFF.

This clone was picked up one time. The chain uses TRBV10-2 and TRBJ1-1, with 8 bases matching TRBD1. This CDR3 contains 13 residues. The ends lost 6 bases at V and 5 bases at J; junction bases unmatched: 5. From germline, CDR1 is WSHSY and CDR2 SAAADI. This CDR3 is CASSRGLVTEAFF. DNA of the CDR3: TGCGCCAGCAGCAGGGGGCTCGTTACTGAAGCTTTCTTT.

This rearrangement joins TRBV29-1 to TRBJ2-3; the D is unclear. V was clipped by 3 bases and J by 4 bases, with 14 bases between them. This CDR3 has 14 residues. Germline V gene lookup returns CDR1 SQVTM and CDR2 ANQGSEA. In DNA form, the CDR3 reads TGCAGCGTTGAGTACGACACCCGCCCAGATACGCAGTATTTT. Its translation: CSVEYDTRPDTQYF.

V gene TRBV11-3 combines with J gene TRBJ2-3, with a possible D match to TRBD2 (6 bases). Germline values: CDR1 SGHNT, CDR2 YENEEA. This CDR3 contains 17 residues. Trimming shortened V by 1 base and J by 2 bases, and 16 bases separated the two germline ends. CDR3 protein: CASSLAAGGFYTDTQYF. In DNA, the CDR3 is TGTGCCAGCAGCTTAGCAGCGGGCGGGTTCTACACAGATACGCAGTATTTT.

The rearrangement links TRBV19 to TRBJ2-2; possibly TRBD2 for D (6 bases). The CDR3 has 13 residues. Germline assignment: CDR1 LNHDA and CDR2 SQIVND (reference sequence). Trimming took off 3 bases at V and 6 bases at J, with 8 bases between the two ends. In DNA form, the CDR3 reads TGTGCCAGTAGTATCCCGGGGGCCGGGGAGCTGTTTTTT. Translating it yields CASSIPGAGELFF.

The chain recombines TRBV27 with TRBJ2-5, with D unresolved. The CDR3 contains 16 residues. CDR1 MNHEY and CDR2 SMNVEV come from the germline V gene (reference sequence). Between the trimmed V and J ends, which lost 2 bases and 1 base, there was a span of 14 bases. The CDR3 here is CASSLVGPLGQETQYF. The CDR3 DNA reads as TGTGCCAGCAGTTTAGTCGGCCCTTTGGGCCAAGAGACCCAGTACTTC.

Of note for this clone: The same CDR3 arises from other DNA sequences in this sample as well. V gene TRBV18 combines with J gene TRBJ1-1; 8 bases fit TRBD1. The germline gives CDR1 KGHSH, CDR2 LQKENI. The CDR3 has 14 residues. The V gene end was trimmed by 3 bases and the J gene end by 2 bases; junction bases not matched to a gene: 2. The CDR3 sequence is CASSPGTGNTEAFF. The CDR3 nucleotides read TGTGCCAGCTCACCTGGGACAGGTAACACTGAAGCTTTCTTT.

The CDR3 DNA reads TGTGCCAGCAGCCAGGGACTAGTAGACAATGAGCAGTTCTTC. Translated: CASSQGLVDNEQFF. The rearrangement uses TRBV14 and TRBJ2-1; 8 nucleotides line up with TRBD2. Germline CDR1 reads SGHDN; CDR2 reads FVKESK. V dropped 3 bases and J dropped 5; count of bases not matched to a gene: 3. This CDR3 has 14 amino acids. Full variable domain (rest looked up from reference TRBV14 and TRBJ2-1): EAGVTQFPSHSVIEKGQTVTLRCDPISGHDNLYWYRRVMGKEIKFLLHFVKESKQDESGMPNNRFLAERTGGTYSTLKVQPAELEDSGVYFCASSQGLVDNEQFFGPGTRLTVL.

The V and J genes are TRBV7-9 and TRBJ2-4; the match to TRBD2 covers 7 bases. Germline V CDR1 and CDR2: SEHNR, FQNEAQ (reference sequence). V gave up 5 bases and J gave up 1 base; unmatched junction bases: 14. CDR3 size: 18 residues. The CDR3 region is CASSPRLSGSLAKNIQYF. CDR3 coding DNA: TGTGCCAGCAGCCCCCGGCTTAGCGGGTCCCTGGCCAAAAACATTCAGTACTTC.